The TCR beta chain described here comes from a study of T cells expressing NK-cell markers. For the study at large: The authors derived TCR beta repertoires from sorted CD3+CD56+NKG2C+, CD3+CD56+NKG2C- and CD3+CD56-NKG2C+ T cells. There were seven HCMV-seropositive donors and one seronegative donor among the eight sequenced.

Study outcomes and limitations: For a handful of donors, these clonotypes were likewise the leading ones in the CD3+CD56-NKG2C+ fraction.

Details on this clonotype: Its specificity is not known.

TCRdb re-called the 5' RACE reads and gives one entry per CDR3 protein, without DNA. This repertoire includes 300,000 or so distinct CDR3 sequences. The sequence derives from a woman between 18 and 70 years old in good health. The sample consisted of blood T cells: a sorted CD56 or NKG2C T cell subset, CD4+ or CD8+ T cells, or bulk PBMC T cells (not recorded which).

This CDR3 is CASSLIGLAFQETQYF. The chain combines TRBV5-1 with TRBJ2-5; TCRdb's D gene call, TRBD2, goes unchecked for lack of DNA. In germline, CDR1 is SGHRS, CDR2 YFSETQ. The CDR3 has 16 residues.